This T cell receptor beta chain was found in a study of T cell responses to AZD1222 COVID-19 vaccine. The study, taken as a whole, reports: The study found vaccine-associated CD4 TCRs spanning spike, dominant at 160-218 and 743-854. There were mostly white British donors and more females than males, and clonal diversity was possibly underestimated.

Assay used: immunoSEQ multiplex PCR; TCRdb lists only in-frame clones, some missing. The sample includes around 99,000 clones, 70% to 90% of them seen just once. Pooled in the analysis were second doses at about 4 or about 12 weeks. In regard to this clone: Antigen: not known.

Germline CDR1 and CDR2: SGHRS and YFSETQ. The ends lost 1 base at V and 6 bases at J; junction bases unmatched: 7. The CDR3 has 15 residues. Sequences were derived from peripheral blood, sampled 28 days after the second AZD1222 dose. This chain uses TRBV5-1 with TRBJ1-2; 9 positions agree with TRBD1. The TCR originated in an adult who received the AZD1222 COVID-19 vaccine. CDR3 region: CASSLQTGGGDGYTF. The CDR3 nucleotides are TGCGCCAGCAGCTTGCAAACAGGGGGCGGGGATGGCTACACCTTC.